This T cell receptor beta chain was captured by sequencing in a study of radiotherapy plus CTLA-4 blockade in lung cancer. Study conclusions and caveats: Reports state that early shifts in blood T cell clones, with interferon-beta, best predicted response.

The CDR3 totals 16 residues. V trimming: 2 bases; J trimming: 6 bases; junction bases outside the gene matches: 6. Germline CDR1 reads SGHAT; CDR2 reads FQNNGV. As concerns this clone: Its antigen is as yet unknown.

With ipilimumab providing CTLA-4 blockade, focal radiation was administered to patients who had chemo-refractory metastatic non-small-cell lung cancer. Produced via immunoSEQ multiplex PCR; TCRdb's table is partial and in-frame only. The table shows 75,000 to 100,000 clones, with about 90% occurring only once. The TCR was taken from a human donor with non-small cell lung cancer that progressed on radiotherapy plus ipilimumab. Source: peripheral blood, taken from a patient treated with radiotherapy plus ipilimumab. The chain uses TRBV11-2 and TRBJ2-3; 12 nucleotides line up with TRBD2. The CDR3 sequence is CASSLSSSGRADTQYF. CDR3 coding DNA: TGTGCCAGCAGCTTATCATCTAGCGGGAGGGCGGATACGCAGTATTTT.